The subject of this entry is one T cell receptor (beta chain). Germline CDR1 reads SGHAT; CDR2 reads FQNNGV. The CDR3 runs 14 residues. Trimming cost V 5 bases and J 9 bases; bases outside gene matches: 13. This entry comes from a study of T cells in Graves' hyperthyroidism and ophthalmopathy. Amplification of TCR beta CDR3 regions used RNA as the template. The HTBI set primed first-round TCR CDR3 RT-PCR. TCRdb processed the multiplex PCR reads anew with MiXCR; each CDR3 protein has one entry. The sample holds some 770,000 distinct CDR3 sequences, about 17% seen once. Sequencing used blood. The chain employs TRBV11-2 and TRBJ2-7; TRBD2 matches at 7 bases. The TCR comes from a man younger than 35 with Graves' hyperthyroidism. DNA for the CDR3: TGTGCCAGCAGCCCGATGCGGGGAGGGGCGGCGCAGTACTTC. Protein: CASSPMRGGAAQYF.